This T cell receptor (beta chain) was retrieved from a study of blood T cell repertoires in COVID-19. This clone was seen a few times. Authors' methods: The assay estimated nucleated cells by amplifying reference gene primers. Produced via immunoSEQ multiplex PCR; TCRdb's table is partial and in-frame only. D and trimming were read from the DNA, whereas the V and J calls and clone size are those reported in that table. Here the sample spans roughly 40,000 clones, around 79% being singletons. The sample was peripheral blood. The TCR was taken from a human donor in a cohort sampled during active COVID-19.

The CDR3 spells CASSFEGNTEAFF. The CDR3 DNA reads as TGTGCCAGCAGCTTTGAGGGGAACACTGAAGCTTTCTTT. J is TRBJ1-1 and V is TRBV5-5, with no clear D. Germline V gene sequence: CDR1 SGHKS, CDR2 YYEKEE (reference sequence). This CDR3 is 13 amino acids long. V was shortened by 2 bases and J by 1 base, with 6 bases between the two germline ends.